A selection of T cell receptor beta chains follows, all from one sample in a study of early stage breast cancer tumors. Libraries were prepared by immunoSEQ multiplex PCR; TCRdb keeps only in-frame clonotypes and omits some of them. The data hold fewer than 50,000 clones, with 70% to 80% observed a single time. Sequencing used blood. Receptors were obtained from a person aged 45-60 years with breast cancer. CDR3s include the opening cysteine and the closing phenylalanine or tryptophan. The D gene is left open where the match is weak. A clone size is listed for some rows: how often the clone was seen (once, few, many), or a class if it is expanded.

j_call | clone_size | v_call | cdr3_length | d_call | cdr3_nt | cdr3_aa
TRBJ1-6 | - | TRBV7-2 | 17 | TRBD1 | TGTGCCAGCAGCCACGGACAGGGAGACCCCTATAATTCACCCCTCCACTTT | CASSHGQGDPYNSPLHF
TRBJ1-6 | few | TRBV6-1 | 18 | - | TGTGCCAGCAGTGAACGGCAGGGGCGTAGCTCCTATAATTCACCCCTCCACTTT | CASSERQGRSSYNSPLHF
TRBJ2-3 | - | TRBV4-2 | 16 | TRBD2 | TGTGCCAGCAGCCAAGGCCTTAGCGGGGGTCGGGATACGCAGTATTTT | CASSQGLSGGRDTQYF
TRBJ1-1 | - | TRBV5-1 | 14 | - | TGCGCCAGCAGCTTGGGTGGGCTGGGCTCTGAAGCTTTCTTT | CASSLGGLGSEAFF
TRBJ2-7 | - | TRBV2 | 15 | TRBD2 | TGTGCCAGCAGTGAAAGGACTAGCGCCTTCTACGAGCAGTACTTC | CASSERTSAFYEQYF
TRBJ1-4 | - | TRBV5-1 | 13 | - | TGCGCCAGCAGCGTCAGGGAGGGTGAAAAACTGTTTTTT | CASSVREGEKLFF
TRBJ2-1 | few | TRBV9 | 12 | - | TGTGCCAGCAGCGACGGCCAGGGGGAGCAGTTCTTC | CASSDGQGEQFF
TRBJ2-7 | - | TRBV5-1 | 14 | - | TGCGCCAGCAGCTTTAGCGGTGCCTCCTACGAGCAGTACTTC | CASSFSGASYEQYF
TRBJ2-3 | - | TRBV19 | 15 | - | TGTGCCAGTTGTCTGGGCCTCACCCACACAGATACGCAGTATTTT | CASCLGLTHTDTQYF
TRBJ2-3 | - | TRBV5-4 | 14 | - | TGTGCCAGCAGCTTGGGCCTAAACACAGATACGCAGTATTTT | CASSLGLNTDTQYF
TRBJ1-1 | few | TRBV30 | 12 | - | TGTGCCTGGAGCGAGTTTACTCGCGAAGCTTTCTTT | CAWSEFTREAFF
TRBJ1-2 | - | TRBV14 | 17 | - | TGTGCCAGCAGCCAAGGGTCAGGACAGAATTTTAACTATGGCTACACCTTC | CASSQGSGQNFNYGYTF
TRBJ2-1 | once | TRBV6-5 | 15 | TRBD2 | TGTGCCAGCAGTCGGACTAGCGGGAGGGCCCATGAGCAGTTCTTC | CASSRTSGRAHEQFF
TRBJ1-2 | - | TRBV10-1 | 16 | TRBD1 | TGCGCCAGCAGTAAGGGACAGTGGAGTGCGGCCTATGGCTACACCTTC | CASSKGQWSAAYGYTF
TRBJ2-5 | - | TRBV19 | 17 | TRBD2 | TGTGCCAGTAGCTTTGGGCCCAAAGCGGGAGGCTCAGAGACCCAGTACTTC | CASSFGPKAGGSETQYF
TRBJ2-7 | - | TRBV14 | 16 | - | TGTGCCAGCAGCCAACATGACATTGGAAGCTCCTACGAGCAGTACTTC | CASSQHDIGSSYEQYF
TRBJ2-4 | - | TRBV9 | 14 | - | TGTGCCAGCAGCGTAGTCCTACTAGCTAATGGGAAGTACTTC | CASSVVLLANGKYF
TRBJ2-3 | few | TRBV7-2 | 17 | TRBD2 | TGTGCCAGCAGGCCGCAGCTAGCGGGGGCAAGCACAGATACGCAGTATTTT | CASRPQLAGASTDTQYF
TRBJ2-3 | - | TRBV10-2 | 11 | - | TGCGCCAGCAGTGAAGGACTTACGCAGTATTTT | CASSEGLTQYF
TRBJ1-1 | - | TRBV19 | 15 | - | TGTGCCATAAAAGCCGCGGGACGAGGGAACACTGAAGCTTTCTTT | CAIKAAGRGNTEAFF
TRBJ2-7 | - | TRBV18 | 12 | - | TGTGCCAGCTCACCAGGGCAGGCCGAGCAGTACTTC | CASSPGQAEQYF
TRBJ2-1 | - | TRBV7-2 | 14 | - | TGTGCCAGCAGCTTCCTCTTTGGGAGCAATGAGCAGTTCTTC | CASSFLFGSNEQFF
TRBJ1-3 | - | TRBV5-6 | 16 | TRBD1 | TGTGCCAGCAGCGGCGATAGGGGGCTCTCCGGAAACACCATATATTTT | CASSGDRGLSGNTIYF
TRBJ2-1 | - | TRBV10-3 | 16 | TRBD2 | TGTGCCATCAGTGAGTCGGTCGGGAGGGCCTACAATGAGCAGTTCTTC | CAISESVGRAYNEQFF
TRBJ1-5 | - | TRBV29-1 | 13 | TRBD1 | TGCAGCGTTGAAGGACAGGGAGGTCAGCCCCAGCATTTT | CSVEGQGGQPQHF
TRBJ1-4 | - | TRBV29-1 | 12 | TRBD1 | TGCAGCGTTGAATTGGGGACAGGCCCACTGTTTTTT | CSVELGTGPLFF
TRBJ2-5 | few | TRBV5-1 | 14 | - | TGCGCCAGCAGTATTTTTGGGGCCCAAGAGACCCAGTACTTC | CASSIFGAQETQYF
TRBJ1-2 | few | TRBV29-1 | 14 | - | TGCAGCGTTGATGAGGCGGGGGCAAACTATGGCTACACCTTC | CSVDEAGANYGYTF
TRBJ2-3 | few | TRBV27 | 14 | - | TGTGCCAGCAGTTTAATGAGGAACACAGATACGCAGTATTTT | CASSLMRNTDTQYF
TRBJ2-1 | - | TRBV9 | 16 | TRBD2 | TGTGCCAGCAGCGTAGTTTTTGCGGGGGTTAACAATGAGCAGTTCTTC | CASSVVFAGVNNEQFF
TRBJ2-3 | - | TRBV18 | 17 | TRBD1 | TGTGCCAGCTCACCACGGTGGGACAGGGCCGAGGGAGATACGCAGTATTTT | CASSPRWDRAEGDTQYF
TRBJ2-7 | - | TRBV7-9 | 14 | TRBD2 | TGTGCCAGCACCTCGGGAGCGGGAGAGGGGGAGCAGTACTTC | CASTSGAGEGEQYF
TRBJ1-2 | few | TRBV29-1 | 13 | - | TGCAGCGTTGCGGACAGCCCAGACTTTGGCTACACCTTC | CSVADSPDFGYTF
TRBJ1-4 | - | TRBV6-5 | 15 | TRBD1 | TGTGCCAGCCGCGGGTGGGGACAGGAGAGGGAAAAACTGTTTTTT | CASRGWGQEREKLFF
TRBJ1-2 | few | TRBV6-4 | 15 | TRBD1 | TGTGCCAGCAGTGATCCTCGGGACAGGGTACGGGGCTACACCTTC | CASSDPRDRVRGYTF
TRBJ2-5 | - | TRBV30 | 14 | TRBD2 | TGTGCCTGGAGTGTCGGAGCGGGGGTAGAGACCCAGTACTTC | CAWSVGAGVETQYF
TRBJ2-3 | - | TRBV4-3 | 17 | TRBD2 | TGCGCCAGCAGCCACCAACTAGCGGGGGGGAGCACAGATACGCAGTATTTT | CASSHQLAGGSTDTQYF
TRBJ2-7 | - | TRBV9 | 14 | TRBD1 | TGTGCCAGCAGCGTCGAGACAGGGGCCTACGAGCAGTACTTC | CASSVETGAYEQYF